This record covers a single T cell receptor beta chain. Its cognate antigen is unknown. Germline assignment: CDR1 MNHNS and CDR2 SASEGT. The CDR3 extends over 14 amino acids. Trimming removed 7 bases at V and 0 bases at J, with 12 bases between. The data stem from a study of shared clonotypes between healthy human individuals. Study background: Donors, aged 18 to 49, were a couple of women and three men. Whole-study findings and limits: Generation of non-shared clonotypes was less probable than generation of clonotypes shared by all four donors.

Donors comprised healthy HIV-negative adults lacking recent acute infections or vaccinations. Sequenced by immunoSEQ multiplex PCR; TCRdb stores in-frame clones only, minus some. The sample lists hundreds of thousands of clones; about 78% were seen once. The sequence came from a woman aged 25 to 39 in good health. Material for sequencing was memory CD4+ T cells sorted from blood. The subset: CD45RA-negative fraction. V is TRBV6-1 and J is TRBJ1-2, with no clear D. The CDR3 nucleotides read TGTGCCAGCATGCCAGACCTCTCTAACTATGGCTACACCTTC. Translation: CASMPDLSNYGYTF.